These 27 T cell receptor beta chains originate from one sample sequenced in a study of T cells in Graves' hyperthyroidism and ophthalmopathy. Amplified regions were TCR beta CDR3 sequences from RNA transcripts. Carried out on the TCR CDR3, a first-round RT-PCR used the HTBI primer set. TCRdb recomputed calls from the multiplex PCR reads with MiXCR, one row per CDR3 protein. The data contain 450,000 to 550,000 distinct CDR3 sequences, less than 25% of them singletons. The source material was blood. The receptors here all came from a woman aged 25 to 39 with Graves' ophthalmopathy.

Comments on this clonotype: The junction does not match germline at one end; this may be a read error. The J gene is TRBJ1-1, the V gene TRBV30; the D gene is possibly TRBD1 (6 bases). CDR3 length equals 14 residues. CDR1 GTSNPN and CDR2 SVGIG come from the germline V gene (reference sequence). Here the CDR3 reads CVWTGFGGPTEAFF. The CDR3 bases are TGTGTCTGGACCGGGTTTGGGGGGCCCACTGAAGCTTTCTTT.

This clonotype has at least ten counts. The chain is built from TRBV12-3 or TRBV12-4 and TRBJ2-2, with D tentatively TRBD1 (6 bases). This CDR3 contains 13 residues. Trimming removed 6 bases from V and 5 bases from J, with 10 bases in between. The CDR3 is CASSPGVTGELFF. The CDR3 bases are TGTGCCAGCAGCCCAGGGGTAACCGGGGAGCTGTTTTTT.

The rearrangement uses TRBV7-9 and TRBJ2-7; the D is unclear. The CDR3 extends over 14 amino acids. CDR1 and CDR2 from the germline V gene are SEHNR and FQNEAQ (reference sequence). Trimming stripped 3 bases from V and 0 bases from J, with 9 bases between. CDR3 region: CASSLTPSSYEQYF. The CDR3 nucleotides are TGTGCCAGCAGCTTGACACCGAGCTCCTACGAGCAGTACTTC.

At least ten counts were recorded for this clonotype. The chain recombines TRBV6-1 with TRBJ1-1; 7 bases are shared with TRBD1. There are 17 residues in the CDR3. CDR1 is MNHNS and CDR2 is SASEGT in the germline V gene. After removal of 3 bases from V and 1 base from J, the junction contained 11 bases not matched to a gene. CDR3: CASSDERRGQGNTEAFF. The CDR3 DNA reads TGTGCCAGCAGTGATGAGAGAAGGGGGCAAGGGAACACTGAAGCTTTCTTT.

This clonotype was picked up a small number of times. This chain joins TRBV5-4 and TRBJ2-5; TRBD2 aligns across 7 bases. The ends lost 0 bases at V and 2 bases at J; junction bases unmatched: 10. The CDR3 contains 17 residues. Per the germline V gene, CDR1 is SGHNT and CDR2 is YYREEE (reference sequence). The CDR3 region has the DNA TGTGCCAGCAGCTTGGTCGGTAGCGGGCCGCCTCAAGAGACCCAGTACTTC. Translated, it gives CASSLVGSGPPQETQYF.

This clonotype showed up just a few times. This rearrangement joins TRBV11-2 to TRBJ1-1; 7 bases align to TRBD1. The junction had 5 bases not matched to a gene; V was cut back by 6 bases and J by 7 bases. The CDR3 loop spans 12 amino acids. The germline gives CDR1 SGHAT, CDR2 FQNNGV. This chain's CDR3 is CASRFGQDEAFF. The CDR3 nucleotides are TGTGCCAGCAGATTTGGACAGGATGAAGCTTTCTTT.

The sample holds many counts of this clonotype. CDR3 protein: CATSRQGPYEQYF. CDR3 bases: TGTGCCACCAGCAGACAGGGACCCTACGAGCAGTACTTC. The rearrangement uses TRBV15 and TRBJ2-7; D may match TRBD1 or TRBD2 (5 bases each). Trimming stripped 2 bases from V and 2 bases from J, with 7 bases between. Germline V CDR1 and CDR2: LNHNV, YYDKDF (reference sequence). The CDR3 has 13 amino acids.

The chain employs TRBV28 and TRBJ2-7; the D is unclear. Germline V CDR1 and CDR2: MDHEN, SYDVKM. There are 16 residues in the CDR3. V was pared by 2 bases and J by 3 bases, with 17 bases between. Written as DNA, the CDR3 is TGTGCCAGCAGTTTAATTTCTGGACGGACGGACTACGAGCAGTACTTC. Protein sequence: CASSLISGRTDYEQYF.

This clonotype showed up many times. The rearrangement joins TRBV4-3 to TRBJ2-5; tentative D call: TRBD2 (6 bases). The CDR3 is 11 residues long. Germline CDR1 LGHNA, CDR2 YSLEER. Trimming pared 3 bases from V and 7 bases from J, leaving 6 bases between. In DNA, the CDR3 is TGCGCCAGCAGCCAGGAGGGGACCCAGTACTTC. Translated: CASSQEGTQYF.

The chain couples TRBV12-3 or TRBV12-4 to TRBJ2-7; D is unclear. Trimming removed 7 bases from V and 3 bases from J, with 10 bases in between. This CDR3 has 12 residues. The CDR3 protein is CASTPQLYEQYF. The CDR3 DNA sequence: TGTGCCAGCACCCCTCAGCTCTACGAGCAGTACTTC.

This clonotype was counted ten times or more. The CDR3 nucleotides are TGCGCCAGCAGCCAAGAGGAGCTCCTGCCCGGCTACACCTTC. This codes for CASSQEELLPGYTF. This chain uses TRBV4-1 with TRBJ1-2; no clear D gene. Trimming stripped 0 bases from V and 8 bases from J, with 13 bases between. The CDR3 extends over 14 amino acids. Germline CDR1 MGHRA, CDR2 YSYEKL.

This clonotype was seen ten or more times. The rearrangement uses TRBV6-5 and TRBJ2-7, with D possibly TRBD1 on 6 matching bases. The CDR3 runs 13 residues. The germline gives CDR1 MNHEY, CDR2 SVGAGI. V lost 5 bases to trimming and J lost 5 bases, with 13 bases between them. The CDR3 sequence is CASSTKNRDEQYF. The CDR3 DNA is TGTGCCAGCAGTACCAAGAACAGGGACGAGCAGTACTTC.

This clonotype showed up many times. The chain joins TRBV30 to TRBJ2-7; D tentatively fits TRBD1 or TRBD2 (7 bases each). Germline V gene lookup returns CDR1 GTSNPN and CDR2 SVGIG (reference sequence). Trimming pared 3 bases from V and 6 bases from J, leaving 15 bases between. The CDR3 runs to 13 residues. CDR3 nucleotides: TGTGCCTGGAGCGCAGGGGGGGTTGGCGAGCAGTACTTC. Its protein product is CAWSAGGVGEQYF.

This clonotype has a count of ten or more. The rearrangement links TRBV6-1 to TRBJ2-7, with 7 bases fitting TRBD1. With 5 bases clipped from V and 3 bases from J, the junction kept 7 bases outside the gene matches. Germline assignment: CDR1 MNHNS and CDR2 SASEGT. The CDR3 has 14 amino acids. In DNA form, the CDR3 reads TGTGCCAGCAGTCAACCGGACAGGTTCTACGAGCAGTACTTC. Residues: CASSQPDRFYEQYF.

In this sample, this clonotype turned up many times. This chain links TRBV18 with TRBJ2-7, with D unresolved. The CDR3 extends over 13 amino acids. Trimming left V 2 bases short and J 2 bases short, with 7 bases between. Per the germline V gene, CDR1 is KGHSH and CDR2 is LQKENI. The CDR3 reads CASSPVGTYEQYF. Here the CDR3 DNA reads TGTGCCAGCTCACCAGTCGGTACCTACGAGCAGTACTTC. The whole variable domain, remainder taken from reference TRBV18 and TRBJ2-7, is NAGVMQNPRHLVRRRGQEARLRCSPMKGHSHVYWYRQLPEEGLKFMVYLQKENIIDESGMPKERFSAEFPKEGPSILRIQQVVRGDSAAYFCASSPVGTYEQYFGPGTRLTVT.

This clonotype was detected ten times or more. The chain employs TRBV4-2 and TRBJ1-2; 7 bases match TRBD1. V shed 0 bases, J shed 3 bases, and the junction held 7 bases outside the gene matches. Germline V gene sequence: CDR1 LGHNA, CDR2 YNFKEQ. This CDR3 region has 16 residues. CDR3: CASSQDRDSSYYGYTF. DNA of the CDR3: TGTGCCAGCAGCCAAGATCGGGACAGCAGCTACTATGGCTACACCTTC.

This clonotype has only a few counts. The CDR3 nucleotides read TGTGCCAGCAGCCCATCGCCGGGGCACTACGAGCAGTACTTC. Translation gives CASSPSPGHYEQYF. The J gene is TRBJ2-7, the V gene TRBV7-6, with D possibly called TRBD1 or TRBD2 (5 bases each). The CDR3 contains 14 residues. Deletions cut 5 bases from V and 3 bases from J, with 14 bases between. Germline values: CDR1 SGHVS, CDR2 FNYEAQ. Filled out from reference TRBV7-6 and TRBJ2-7, the complete variable domain reads GAGVSQSPRYKVTKRGQDVALRCDPISGHVSLYWYRQALGQGPEFLTYFNYEAQQDKSGLPNDRFSAERPEGSISTLTIQRTEQRDSAMYRCASSPSPGHYEQYFGPGTRLTVT.

The V gene is TRBV6-4, the J gene TRBJ2-5, with TRBD1 matching over 9 bases. This CDR3 has 14 amino acids. Trimming at V came to 5 bases and at J to 4 bases, leaving 5 bases not matched to a gene. Germline lookup yields CDR1 MRHNA and CDR2 SNTAGT. CDR3 residues: CASSITGGSETQYF. The CDR3 DNA is TGTGCCAGCAGTATCACAGGGGGCTCAGAGACCCAGTACTTC.

In DNA form, the CDR3 reads TGTGCCAGCAGCACCCACAGGGACTCTGGAAACACCATATATTTT. It yields the protein CASSTHRDSGNTIYF. This chain connects TRBV12-3 or TRBV12-4 to TRBJ1-3; D may be TRBD1 (6 bases). The CDR3 is 15 residues long. The V and J ends lost 6 bases and 0 bases respectively, with 12 bases between them.

This clonotype was seen ten or more times. The V gene is TRBV6-5, the J gene TRBJ2-4; tentatively, D is TRBD2 (5 bases). Germline CDR1 and CDR2: MNHEY and SVGAGI. The length of the CDR3 is 14 residues. Trimming stripped 0 bases from V and 8 bases from J, with 11 bases between. CDR3 bases: TGTGCCAGCAGTTACTCCCAGGAGGAGTACATTCAGTACTTC. It translates to CASSYSQEEYIQYF.

This clonotype has more than one count but fewer than ten. This rearrangement joins TRBV13 to TRBJ1-3; 9 bases map to TRBD1. The length of the CDR3 is 15 residues. J was trimmed by 2 bases and V by 5 bases; bases with no gene match: 4. Germline V gene data show CDR1 as PRHDT and CDR2 as FYEKMQ (reference sequence). In DNA, the CDR3 is TGTGCCAGCAGCGGGCGACAGGGGGCTGGAAACACCATATATTTT. Protein product: CASSGRQGAGNTIYF.

In this sample, this clonotype turned up many times. V and J are TRBV6-1 and TRBJ2-3; D gene unclear. CDR3 length equals 14 residues. Between the trimmed V and J ends, which lost 7 bases and 5 bases, there was a span of 16 bases. CDR1 and CDR2 from the germline V gene are MNHNS and SASEGT. As DNA, the CDR3 is TGTGCCAGCACCCCGGACCCCATTGGAGATACGCAGTATTTT. This encodes CASTPDPIGDTQYF.

As for this clonotype: A much larger clone lies a single base off, so this may be a read error. The final CDR3 position lacks the conserved phenylalanine or tryptophan, pointing to a likely read error. J is TRBJ1-1 and V is TRBV15, with 7 bases that match TRBD1. Per germline, CDR1 LNHNV and CDR2 YYDKDF (reference sequence). The CDR3 runs 13 residues. With 3 bases clipped from V and 5 bases from J, the junction kept 3 bases outside the gene matches. The CDR3 spells CATSSTGETEAFS. DNA of the CDR3: TGTGCCACCAGCAGCACAGGGGAAACTGAAGCTTTCTCT.

This CDR3 is CASGRQGFEQPQHF. CDR3 DNA: TGTGCTAGTGGTCGACAGGGATTTGAACAGCCCCAGCATTTT. The chain joins TRBV12-5 to TRBJ1-5; 7 positions agree with TRBD1. Trimming cost V 5 bases and J 7 bases; bases outside gene matches: 8. Germline CDR1 LGHNT, CDR2 FRNRAP. This CDR3 has 14 amino acids.

This clonotype was counted ten times or more. V and J are TRBV7-8 and TRBJ1-3; D perhaps matches TRBD1 (5 bases). CDR3 length equals 16 residues. The V and J ends lost 5 bases and 0 bases respectively, with 14 bases between them. In germline, CDR1 is SGHVS, CDR2 FQNEAQ. The CDR3 DNA follows: TGTGCCAGCAGCGGAGACAGCTACGACTCTGGAAACACCATATATTTT. It translates to CASSGDSYDSGNTIYF. Variable domain in full (rest from reference TRBV7-8 and TRBJ1-3): GAGVSQSPRYKVAKRGQDVALRCDPISGHVSLFWYQQALGQGPEFLTYFQNEAQLDKSGLPSDRFFAERPEGSVSTLKIQRTQQEDSAVYLCASSGDSYDSGNTIYFGEGSWLTVV.

Worth noting for this clonotype: At one of its ends the junction is not consistent with the germline gene, which may arise from a read error. This sequence joins TRBV5-1 and TRBJ2-4; maybe TRBD1 (6 bases). CDR3 length equals 17 residues. Germline values: CDR1 SGHRS, CDR2 YFSETQ. The CDR3 spells CASSLDSHPLAKNIKYF. In DNA, the CDR3 is TGCGCCAGCAGCCTGGACAGCCACCCTCTAGCCAAAAACATTAAGTACTTC.

This clonotype was seen at least ten times. The CDR3 bases are TGTGCCAGTAGCTCTCGGAGGGGCCCCCAGCCCCAGCATTTT. Translation gives CASSSRRGPQPQHF. This rearrangement joins TRBV19 to TRBJ1-5; D may be TRBD1 (5 bases). Germline CDR1 is LNHDA and CDR2 is SQIVND (reference sequence). The V end was cut by 6 bases, the J end by 7 bases, with 16 bases between. This CDR3 region has 14 residues.